This TCR beta chain was profiled in a study of OX40 agonist ivuxolimab in advanced cancers. Study-wide results and limits: The authors did not determine the antigen specificity of the expanded peripheral T cells. Relative to CD4+ cells, CD8+ T cells on average had more expanded clones. At 0.1-3.0 mg/kg, partial responders had clonal expansion among the lowest observed. A proportion of nonresponders additionally exhibited low normalized T-cell clonal expansion.

Profiled with immunoSEQ multiplex PCR; TCRdb holds only in-frame clones, not every one. The data contain approximately 32,000 clones, roughly 86% of them seen just once; the ten biggest clones take up 58%. As to this clone: What it binds is not known.

Trimming shortened V by 1 base and J by 1 base, and 13 bases separated the two germline ends. Germline CDR1 SGHTA, CDR2 FQGTGA. The CDR3 contains 17 residues. This rearrangement joins TRBV7-3 to TRBJ2-2, with D tentatively TRBD1 (5 bases). This TCR was recovered from an adult with an advanced solid tumor such as melanoma, head and neck, liver or kidney cancer. Sequenced material: CD4+ or CD8+ T cells sorted from blood, taken in a trial of the OX40 agonist ivuxolimab. CDR3 nucleotide sequence: TGTGCCAGCAGCTTAAAGGCCACAGGAATGAACACCGGGGAGCTGTTTTTT. The encoded protein is CASSLKATGMNTGELFF.